This T cell receptor beta chain comes out of a study of cytomegalovirus exposure and HLA in healthy donors. From germline, CDR1 is MNHEY and CDR2 SMNVEV (reference sequence). Losses at the gene ends were 4 bases for V and 1 base for J; bases not matched to a gene: 7. The CDR3 runs 16 residues. It was with 60 Vbeta and 13 Jbeta primers that the PCR ran. The repertoire was sequenced with immunoSEQ multiplex PCR; TCRdb's copy has only in-frame clones and lacks some. The table shows some 250,000 clones, with roughly 87% occurring only once. This clone came up once. The TCR comes from a woman in her forties in good health and CMV-seropositive. This chain joins TRBV27 and TRBJ2-4; 7 nucleotides line up with TRBD1. Material for sequencing was PBMCs. Here the CDR3 DNA reads TGTGCCAGCAGTTACGACAGGGCGACGGCCAAAAACATTCAGTACTTC. This encodes CASSYDRATAKNIQYF.